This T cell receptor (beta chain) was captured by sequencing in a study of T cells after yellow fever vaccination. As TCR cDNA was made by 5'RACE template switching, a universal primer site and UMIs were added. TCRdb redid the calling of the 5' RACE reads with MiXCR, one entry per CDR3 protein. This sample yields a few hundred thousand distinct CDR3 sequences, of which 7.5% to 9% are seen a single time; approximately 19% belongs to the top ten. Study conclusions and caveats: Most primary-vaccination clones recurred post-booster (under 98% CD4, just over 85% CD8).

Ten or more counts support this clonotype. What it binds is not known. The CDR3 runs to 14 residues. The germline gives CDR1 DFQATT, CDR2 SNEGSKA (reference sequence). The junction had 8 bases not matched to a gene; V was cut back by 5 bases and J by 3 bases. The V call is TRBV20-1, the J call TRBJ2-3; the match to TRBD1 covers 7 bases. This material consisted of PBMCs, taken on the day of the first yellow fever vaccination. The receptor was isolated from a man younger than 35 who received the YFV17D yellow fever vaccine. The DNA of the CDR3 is TGCAGTGCTGTAACAGGGGATGGGACAGATACGCAGTATTTT. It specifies CSAVTGDGTDTQYF.